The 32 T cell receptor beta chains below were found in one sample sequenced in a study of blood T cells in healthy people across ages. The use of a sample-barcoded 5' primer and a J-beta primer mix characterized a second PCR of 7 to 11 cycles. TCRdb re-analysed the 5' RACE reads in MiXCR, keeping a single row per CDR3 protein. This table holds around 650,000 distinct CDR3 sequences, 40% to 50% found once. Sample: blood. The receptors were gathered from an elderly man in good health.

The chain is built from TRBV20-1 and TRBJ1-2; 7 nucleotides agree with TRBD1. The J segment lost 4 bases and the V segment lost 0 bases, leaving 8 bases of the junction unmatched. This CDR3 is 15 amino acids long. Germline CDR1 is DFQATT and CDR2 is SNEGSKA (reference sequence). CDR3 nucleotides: TGCAGTGCTAGAGATCGGGTTAGACAGGGCTATGGCTACACCTTC. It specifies CSARDRVRQGYGYTF.

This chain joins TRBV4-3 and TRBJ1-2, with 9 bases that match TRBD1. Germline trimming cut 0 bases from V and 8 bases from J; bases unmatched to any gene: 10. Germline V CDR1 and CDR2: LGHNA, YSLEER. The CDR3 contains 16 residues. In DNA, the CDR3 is TGCGCCAGCAGCCAAGATGAGGGAACAGGGGGCGTAGGCTACACCTTC. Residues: CASSQDEGTGGVGYTF.

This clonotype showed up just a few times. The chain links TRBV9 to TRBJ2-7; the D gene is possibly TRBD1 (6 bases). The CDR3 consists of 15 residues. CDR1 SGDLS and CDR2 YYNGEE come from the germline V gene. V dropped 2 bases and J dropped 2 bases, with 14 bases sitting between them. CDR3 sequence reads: CASSVQPGQAYEQYF. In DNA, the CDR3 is TGTGCCAGCAGCGTCCAACCGGGACAAGCCTACGAGCAGTACTTC.

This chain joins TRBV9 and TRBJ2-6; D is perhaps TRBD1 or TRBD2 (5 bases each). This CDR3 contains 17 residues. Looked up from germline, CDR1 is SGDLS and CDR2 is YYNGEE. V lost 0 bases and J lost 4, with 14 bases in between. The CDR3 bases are TGTGCCAGCAGCGTAGACAGACGAGGGGCAGGGGCCAACGTCCTGACTTTC. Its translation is CASSVDRRGAGANVLTF. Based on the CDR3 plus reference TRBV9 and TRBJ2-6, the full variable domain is DSGVTQTPKHLITATGQRVTLRCSPRSGDLSVYWYQQSLDQGLQFLIQYYNGEERAKGNILERFSAQQFPDLHSELNLSSLELGDSALYFCASSVDRRGAGANVLTFGAGSRLTVL.

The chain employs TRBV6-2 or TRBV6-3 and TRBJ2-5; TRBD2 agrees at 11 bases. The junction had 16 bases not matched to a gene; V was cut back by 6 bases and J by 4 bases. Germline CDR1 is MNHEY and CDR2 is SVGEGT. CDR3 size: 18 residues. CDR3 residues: CASSLRLNSGRALETQYF. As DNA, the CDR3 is TGTGCCAGCAGCCTGAGGCTAAATAGCGGGAGGGCTCTAGAGACCCAGTACTTC.

CDR3 coding DNA: TGCAGTGCATGGACTAGCGGGGGGGAGACCCAGTACTTC. Translating gives CSAWTSGGETQYF. The chain joins TRBV20-1 to TRBJ2-7; 14 nucleotides line up with TRBD2. Matching the DNA end better, TRBJ2-5 makes the J call doubtful. Germline CDR1 and CDR2: DFQATT and SNEGSKA (reference sequence). This CDR3 has 13 residues.

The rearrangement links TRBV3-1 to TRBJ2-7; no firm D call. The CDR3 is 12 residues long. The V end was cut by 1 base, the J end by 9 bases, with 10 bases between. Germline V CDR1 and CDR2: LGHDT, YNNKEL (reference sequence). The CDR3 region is CASSQGDDPQYF. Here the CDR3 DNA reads TGTGCCAGCAGCCAAGGAGATGATCCGCAGTACTTC.

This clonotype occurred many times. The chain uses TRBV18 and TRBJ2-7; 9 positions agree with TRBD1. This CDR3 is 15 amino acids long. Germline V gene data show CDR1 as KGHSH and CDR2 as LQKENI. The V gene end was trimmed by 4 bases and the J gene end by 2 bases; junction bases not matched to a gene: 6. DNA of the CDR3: TGTGCCAGCTCACAACCGGGACAGGGAGCCTACGAGCAGTACTTC. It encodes CASSQPGQGAYEQYF.

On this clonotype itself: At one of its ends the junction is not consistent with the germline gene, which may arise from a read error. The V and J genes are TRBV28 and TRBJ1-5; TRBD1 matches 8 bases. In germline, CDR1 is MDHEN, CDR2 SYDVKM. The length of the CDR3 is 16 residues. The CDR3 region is CVSSRIRQGFNQPQHF. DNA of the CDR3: TGTGTCAGCAGTAGAATCAGACAGGGGTTTAATCAGCCCCAGCATTTT.

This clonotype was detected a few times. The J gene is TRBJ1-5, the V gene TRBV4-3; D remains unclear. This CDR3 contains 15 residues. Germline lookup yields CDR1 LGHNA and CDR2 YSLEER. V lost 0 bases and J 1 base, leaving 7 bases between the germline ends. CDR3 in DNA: TGCGCCAGCAGCCAAGACTCGGGCAGCAATCAGCCCCAGCATTTT. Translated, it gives CASSQDSGSNQPQHF.

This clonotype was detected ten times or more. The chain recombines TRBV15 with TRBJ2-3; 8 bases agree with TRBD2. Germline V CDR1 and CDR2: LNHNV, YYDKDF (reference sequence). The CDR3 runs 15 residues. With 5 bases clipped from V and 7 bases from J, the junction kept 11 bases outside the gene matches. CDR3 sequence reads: CATSFSGGGLNTQYF. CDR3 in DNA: TGTGCCACCAGCTTCTCCGGGGGGGGGCTAAATACGCAGTATTTT.

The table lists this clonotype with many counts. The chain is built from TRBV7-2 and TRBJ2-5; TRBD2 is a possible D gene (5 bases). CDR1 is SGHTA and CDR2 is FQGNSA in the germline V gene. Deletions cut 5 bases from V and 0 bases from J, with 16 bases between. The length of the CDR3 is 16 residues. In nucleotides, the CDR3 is TGTGCCAGCAGCACCCAGCGGCAGGTATACCAAGAGACCCAGTACTTC. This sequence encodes CASSTQRQVYQETQYF. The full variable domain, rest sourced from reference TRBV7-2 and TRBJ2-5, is GAGVSQSPSNKVTEKGKDVELRCDPISGHTALYWYRQSLGQGLEFLIYFQGNSAPDKSGLPSDRFSAERTGGSVSTLTIQRTQQEDSAVYLCASSTQRQVYQETQYFGPGTRLLVL.

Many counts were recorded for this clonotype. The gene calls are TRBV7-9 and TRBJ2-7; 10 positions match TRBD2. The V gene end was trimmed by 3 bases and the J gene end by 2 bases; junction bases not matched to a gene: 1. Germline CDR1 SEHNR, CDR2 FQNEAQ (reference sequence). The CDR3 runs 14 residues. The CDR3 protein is CASSFTSGAYEQYF. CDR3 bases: TGTGCCAGCAGCTTTACTAGCGGGGCCTACGAGCAGTACTTC. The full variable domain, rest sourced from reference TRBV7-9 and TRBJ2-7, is DTGVSQNPRHKITKRGQNVTFRCDPISEHNRLYWYRQTLGQGPEFLTYFQNEAQLEKSRLLSDRFSAERPKGSFSTLEIQRTEQGDSAMYLCASSFTSGAYEQYFGPGTRLTVT.

The CDR3 sequence is CASSLINPPYTF. The CDR3 DNA reads TGTGCCAGCAGTTTAATAAACCCCCCATACACCTTC. This chain uses TRBV28 with TRBJ1-2, with unresolved D. This CDR3 has 12 amino acids. Trimming removed 2 bases from V and 11 bases from J, with 12 bases in between. Germline CDR1 MDHEN, CDR2 SYDVKM.

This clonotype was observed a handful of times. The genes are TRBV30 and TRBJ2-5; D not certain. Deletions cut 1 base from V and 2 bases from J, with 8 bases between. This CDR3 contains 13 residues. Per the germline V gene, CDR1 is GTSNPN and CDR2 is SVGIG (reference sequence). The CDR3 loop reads CAWSEHPQETQYF. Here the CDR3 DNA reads TGTGCCTGGAGTGAACATCCTCAAGAGACCCAGTACTTC.

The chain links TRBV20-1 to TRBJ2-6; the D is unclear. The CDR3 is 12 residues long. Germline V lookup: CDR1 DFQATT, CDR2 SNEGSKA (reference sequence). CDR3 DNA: TGCAGCCTCCTTGGTGGGGCCAACGTCCTGACTTTC. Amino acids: CSLLGGANVLTF.

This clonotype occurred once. CDR3 nucleotides: TGTGCCAGCAGCCAAGATACGACGATGAATACGCAGTATTTT. The encoded protein is CASSQDTTMNTQYF. The chain employs TRBV4-2 and TRBJ2-3; D is unresolved. Trimming stripped 0 bases from V and 7 bases from J, with 11 bases between. Per the germline V gene, CDR1 is LGHNA and CDR2 is YNFKEQ. The CDR3 runs 14 residues.

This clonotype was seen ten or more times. CDR3 bases: TGTGCCAGCAGCGCCTCGAGTTCCACAGATACGCAGTATTTT. Protein sequence: CASSASSSTDTQYF. V is TRBV7-2 and J is TRBJ2-3, with D uncertain. Between the trimmed V and J ends, which lost 5 bases and 2 bases, there was a span of 11 bases. Germline CDR1 reads SGHTA; CDR2 reads FQGNSA. The CDR3 runs 14 residues. The variable domain in full, with the rest retrieved from reference TRBV7-2 and TRBJ2-3, is GAGVSQSPSNKVTEKGKDVELRCDPISGHTALYWYRQSLGQGLEFLIYFQGNSAPDKSGLPSDRFSAERTGGSVSTLTIQRTQQEDSAVYLCASSASSSTDTQYFGPGTRLTVL.

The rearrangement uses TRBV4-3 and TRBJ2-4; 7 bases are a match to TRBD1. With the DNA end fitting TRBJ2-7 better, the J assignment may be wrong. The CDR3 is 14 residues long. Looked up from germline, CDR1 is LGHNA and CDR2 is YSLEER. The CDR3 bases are TGCGCCAGCAGCCAAGACAGGGGGATATACGAGCAGTACTTC. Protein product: CASSQDRGIYEQYF.

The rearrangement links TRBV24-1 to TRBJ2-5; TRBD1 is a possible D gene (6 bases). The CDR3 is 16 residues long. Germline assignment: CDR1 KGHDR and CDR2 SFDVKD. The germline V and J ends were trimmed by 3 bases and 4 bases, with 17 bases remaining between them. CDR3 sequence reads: CATSDRNRARGETQYF. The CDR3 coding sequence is TGTGCCACCAGTGATCGCAACAGGGCTAGAGGAGAGACCCAGTACTTC.

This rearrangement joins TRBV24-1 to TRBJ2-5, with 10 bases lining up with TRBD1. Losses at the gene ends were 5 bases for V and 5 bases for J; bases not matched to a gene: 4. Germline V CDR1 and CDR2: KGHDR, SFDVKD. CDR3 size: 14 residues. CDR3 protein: CATSGGQGDETQYF. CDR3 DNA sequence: TGTGCCACCAGTGGCGGACAGGGGGACGAGACCCAGTACTTC.

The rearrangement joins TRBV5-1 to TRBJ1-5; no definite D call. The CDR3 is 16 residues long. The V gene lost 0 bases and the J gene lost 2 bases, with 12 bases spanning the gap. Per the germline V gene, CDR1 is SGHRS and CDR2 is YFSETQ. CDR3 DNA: TGCGCCAGCAGCTTGGGCGTTCAGGAAGGCAATCAGCCCCAGCATTTT. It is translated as CASSLGVQEGNQPQHF.

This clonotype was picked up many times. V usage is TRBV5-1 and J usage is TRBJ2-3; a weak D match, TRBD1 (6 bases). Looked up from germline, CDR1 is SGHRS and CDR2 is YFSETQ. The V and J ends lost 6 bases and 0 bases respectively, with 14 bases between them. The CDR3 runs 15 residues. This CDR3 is CASTSDSQSTDTQYF. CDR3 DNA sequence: TGCGCCAGCACTTCGGACAGCCAGAGCACAGATACGCAGTATTTT.

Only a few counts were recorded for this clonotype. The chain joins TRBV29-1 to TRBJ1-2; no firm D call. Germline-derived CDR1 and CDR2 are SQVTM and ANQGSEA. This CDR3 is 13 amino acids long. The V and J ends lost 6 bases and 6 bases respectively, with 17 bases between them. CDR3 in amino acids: CSVGMSGFNGYTF. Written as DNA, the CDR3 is TGCAGCGTCGGGATGTCAGGTTTTAATGGCTACACCTTC.

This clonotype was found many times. The CDR3 nucleotides are TGTGCCAGCAGCTCAAGCGTAGGGACTAGCACTTACGAGCAGTACTTC. It encodes CASSSSVGTSTYEQYF. This sequence joins TRBV7-2 and TRBJ2-7; 9 positions agree with TRBD2. The CDR3 covers 16 residues. With V trimmed by 4 bases and J by 4 bases, 11 bases remained unmatched. From germline, CDR1 is SGHTA and CDR2 FQGNSA.

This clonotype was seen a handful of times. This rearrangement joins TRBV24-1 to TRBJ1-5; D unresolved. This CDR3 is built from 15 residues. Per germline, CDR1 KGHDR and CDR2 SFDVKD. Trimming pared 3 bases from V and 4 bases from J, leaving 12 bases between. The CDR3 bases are TGTGCCACCAGTGATCCGACGAGATTAAATCAGCCCCAGCATTTT. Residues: CATSDPTRLNQPQHF.

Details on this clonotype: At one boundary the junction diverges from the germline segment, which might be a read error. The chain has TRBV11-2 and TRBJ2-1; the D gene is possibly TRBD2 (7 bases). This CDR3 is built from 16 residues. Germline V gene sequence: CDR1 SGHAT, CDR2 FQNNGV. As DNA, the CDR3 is TGTGCCGGCAGCCCTTCTTCCGGGGGGCTCTACAATGAGCAGTTCTTC. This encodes CAGSPSSGGLYNEQFF.

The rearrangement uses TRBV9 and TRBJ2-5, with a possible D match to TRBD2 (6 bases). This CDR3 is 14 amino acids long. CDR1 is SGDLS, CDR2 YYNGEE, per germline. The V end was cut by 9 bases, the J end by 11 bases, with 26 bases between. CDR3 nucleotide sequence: TGTGCCACCTCGCGGGGTCTACCACACAATGAGCAGTACTTC. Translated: CATSRGLPHNEQYF.

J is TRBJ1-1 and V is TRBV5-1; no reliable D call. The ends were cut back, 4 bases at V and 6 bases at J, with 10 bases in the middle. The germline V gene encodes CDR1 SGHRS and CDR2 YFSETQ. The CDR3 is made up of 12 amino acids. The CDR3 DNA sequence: TGCGCCAGCAGCCCCGAGGAGGCTGAAGCTTTCTTT. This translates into CASSPEEAEAFF.

CDR3 sequence: CASTAPGLSTGNTIYF. CDR3 in DNA: TGTGCCAGCACCGCGCCGGGACTGTCGACTGGAAACACCATATATTTT. The chain couples TRBV7-2 to TRBJ1-3; a weak D match, TRBD1 (5 bases). The CDR3 runs to 16 residues. CDR1 SGHTA and CDR2 FQGNSA come from the germline V gene. Trimming left V 7 bases short and J 2 bases short, with 18 bases between. The full variable domain, its missing parts supplied by reference TRBV7-2 and TRBJ1-3, is GAGVSQSPSNKVTEKGKDVELRCDPISGHTALYWYRQSLGQGLEFLIYFQGNSAPDKSGLPSDRFSAERTGGSVSTLTIQRTQQEDSAVYLCASTAPGLSTGNTIYFGEGSWLTVV.

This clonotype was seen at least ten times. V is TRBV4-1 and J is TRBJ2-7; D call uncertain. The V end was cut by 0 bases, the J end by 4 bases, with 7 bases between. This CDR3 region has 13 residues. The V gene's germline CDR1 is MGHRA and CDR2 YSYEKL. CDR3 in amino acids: CASSQDLPYEQYF. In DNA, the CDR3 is TGCGCCAGCAGCCAAGATCTCCCGTACGAGCAGTACTTC.

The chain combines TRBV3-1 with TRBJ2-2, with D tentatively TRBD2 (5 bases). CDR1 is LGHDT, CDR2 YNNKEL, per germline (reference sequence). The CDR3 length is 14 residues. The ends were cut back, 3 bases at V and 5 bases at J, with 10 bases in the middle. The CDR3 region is CASSHRAVTGELFF. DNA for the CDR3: TGTGCCAGCAGCCATAGAGCGGTTACCGGGGAGCTGTTTTTT.